The entry that follows covers one TCR beta chain sequence. Its target is unknown. One junction end disagrees with the germline gene, perhaps due to a read error. This sample was taken from a study of cytomegalovirus exposure and HLA in healthy donors. Findings and caveats of the study: Data from an earlier analysis indicated that most TCR beta V segments were productive either about 87% or about 30% of the time.

The PCR used 60 Vbeta and 13 Jbeta primers. Data came from immunoSEQ multiplex PCR; TCRdb stores just in-frame clones and leaves some out. The repertoire shows about 58,000 clones; the top ten hold less than 2.5%. The receptor comes from a woman younger than 35 in good health and CMV-seronegative. Sequences were obtained from PBMCs.

The CDR3: CVSSPQRAEQFF. CDR3 DNA: TGTGTCAGCTCACCGCAGAGGGCTGAGCAGTTCTTC. The V gene is TRBV18, the J gene TRBJ2-1, with D possibly TRBD2 on 5 matching bases. CDR3 length: 12 residues. Per the germline V gene, CDR1 is KGHSH and CDR2 is LQKENI.